This T cell receptor (beta chain) came from a study of identifying expanded T cells in peripheral blood. Of note for this clone: Its matching antigen is unknown.

Findings and limits, study-wide: Clone count variance between approximately two-week samples rose with total template count.

This CDR3 is 10 amino acids long. Looked up from germline, CDR1 is GTSNPN and CDR2 is SVGIG (reference sequence). Trimming left V 0 bases short and J 5 bases short, with 2 bases between. No infections or other immune events were documented during collection. The assay was immunoSEQ multiplex PCR, and TCRdb's table has in-frame clones only and misses some. The repertoire has about 91,000 clones, about nine tenths of them found once; the top ten carry around 4.3%. Sequencing input: blood. This clonotype originated in a person aged 18 to 69 in good health. The chain is built from TRBV30 and TRBJ2-7; D gene ambiguous. The CDR3, as DNA: TGTGCCTGGAGTGTAGACGAGCAGTACTTC. Amino acid sequence: CAWSVDEQYF.